This T cell receptor beta chain originates from a study of blood T cell repertoires in COVID-19. Study processing details: Estimation of nucleated cell counts relied on the amplification of reference gene primers. The method was immunoSEQ multiplex PCR; TCRdb's version includes in-frame clones alone and lacks a portion of them. V, J and clone size derive from that table, while D and trimming were established from the DNA sequence. Among 200,000 to 250,000 clones listed, around nine tenths were seen once. This CDR3 has 15 residues. Deletions cut 0 bases from V and 4 bases from J, with 12 bases between. In germline, CDR1 is LGHNA, CDR2 YNFKEQ. Those who participated ranged in age from roughly 18 to 89 years and resided in about two dozen US areas.

The clonotype comes from a woman aged 30 to 39 who had been exposed to COVID-19. The material sequenced was PBMCs or T cells enriched from blood (not recorded which). The V gene is TRBV4-2, the J gene TRBJ1-1, with a tentative D call TRBD1 (6 bases). In DNA form, the CDR3 reads TGTGCCAGCAGCCAAGACAGGGGCCTCCTCACTGAAGCTTTCTTT. It yields the protein CASSQDRGLLTEAFF.